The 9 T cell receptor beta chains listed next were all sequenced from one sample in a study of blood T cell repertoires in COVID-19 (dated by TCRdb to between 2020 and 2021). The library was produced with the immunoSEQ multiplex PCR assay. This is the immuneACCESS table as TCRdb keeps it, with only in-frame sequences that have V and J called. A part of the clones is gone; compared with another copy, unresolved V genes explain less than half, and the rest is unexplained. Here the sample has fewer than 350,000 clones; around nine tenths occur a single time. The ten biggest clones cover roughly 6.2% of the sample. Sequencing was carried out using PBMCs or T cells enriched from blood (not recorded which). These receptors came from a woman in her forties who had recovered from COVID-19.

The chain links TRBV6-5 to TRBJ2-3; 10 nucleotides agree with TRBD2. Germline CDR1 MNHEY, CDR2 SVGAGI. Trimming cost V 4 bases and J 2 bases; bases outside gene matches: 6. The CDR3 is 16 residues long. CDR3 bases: TGTGCCAGCAGTTCGCAGCGGGAGGGAATCACAGATACGCAGTATTTT. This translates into CASSSQREGITDTQYF.

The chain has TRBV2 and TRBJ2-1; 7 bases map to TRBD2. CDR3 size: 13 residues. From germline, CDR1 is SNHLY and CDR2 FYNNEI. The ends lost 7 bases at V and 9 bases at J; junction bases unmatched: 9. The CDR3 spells CASTPGREGEQFF. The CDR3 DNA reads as TGTGCCAGCACCCCAGGGAGGGAGGGTGAGCAGTTCTTC.

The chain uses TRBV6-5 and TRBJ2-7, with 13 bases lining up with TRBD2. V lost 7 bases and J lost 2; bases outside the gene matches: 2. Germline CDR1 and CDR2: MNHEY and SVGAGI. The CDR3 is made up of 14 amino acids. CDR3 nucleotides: TGTGCCAGCACGGGGACTAGCGGGACCTACGAGCAGTACTTC. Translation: CASTGTSGTYEQYF.

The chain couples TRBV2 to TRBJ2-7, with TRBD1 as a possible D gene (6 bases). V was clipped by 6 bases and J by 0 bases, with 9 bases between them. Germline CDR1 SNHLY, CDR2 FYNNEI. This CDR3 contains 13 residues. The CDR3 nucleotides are TGTGCCAGCAGGCAGGACAGCTCCTACGAGCAGTACTTC. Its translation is CASRQDSSYEQYF. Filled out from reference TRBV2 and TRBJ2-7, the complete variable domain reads EPEVTQTPSHQVTQMGQEVILRCVPISNHLYFYWYRQILGQKVEFLVSFYNNEISEKSEIFDDQFSVERPDGSNFTLKIRSTKLEDSAMYFCASRQDSSYEQYFGPGTRLTVT.

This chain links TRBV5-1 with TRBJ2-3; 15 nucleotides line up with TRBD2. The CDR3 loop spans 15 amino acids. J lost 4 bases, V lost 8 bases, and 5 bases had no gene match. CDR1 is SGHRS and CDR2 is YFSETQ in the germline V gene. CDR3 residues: CASRGLAGGSDTQYF. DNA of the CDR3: TGCGCCAGTAGAGGACTAGCGGGAGGGTCAGATACGCAGTATTTT.

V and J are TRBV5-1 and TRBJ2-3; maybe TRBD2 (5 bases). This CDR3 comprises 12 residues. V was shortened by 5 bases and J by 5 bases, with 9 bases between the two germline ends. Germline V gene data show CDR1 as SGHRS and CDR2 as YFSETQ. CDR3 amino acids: CASRAVGDTQYF. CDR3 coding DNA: TGCGCCAGCAGAGCGGTGGGAGATACGCAGTATTTT. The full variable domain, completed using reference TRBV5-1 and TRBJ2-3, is KAGVTQTPRYLIKTRGQQVTLSCSPISGHRSVSWYQQTPGQGLQFLFEYFSETQRNKGNFPGRFSGRQFSNSRSEMNVSTLELGDSALYLCASRAVGDTQYFGPGTRLTVL.

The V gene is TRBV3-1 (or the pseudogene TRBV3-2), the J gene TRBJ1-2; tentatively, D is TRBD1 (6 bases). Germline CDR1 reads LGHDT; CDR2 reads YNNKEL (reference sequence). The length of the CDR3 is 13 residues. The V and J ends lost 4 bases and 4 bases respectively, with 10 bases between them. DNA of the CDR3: TGTGCCAGCAGCCCAGGGGTTAGCTATGGCTACACCTTC. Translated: CASSPGVSYGYTF.

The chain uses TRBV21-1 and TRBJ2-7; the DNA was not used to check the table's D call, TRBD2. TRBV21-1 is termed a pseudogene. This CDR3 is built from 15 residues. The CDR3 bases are TGTGCCAGCAGCAAAGATAAGCGGGAGGGCTGCGAGCAGTACTTC. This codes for CASSKDKREGCEQYF.

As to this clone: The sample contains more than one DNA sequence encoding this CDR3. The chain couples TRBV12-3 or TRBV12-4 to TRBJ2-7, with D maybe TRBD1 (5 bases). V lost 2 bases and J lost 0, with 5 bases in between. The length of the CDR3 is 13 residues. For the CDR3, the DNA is TGTGCCAGCAGTTTACAGGGCTCCTACGAGCAGTACTTC. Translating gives CASSLQGSYEQYF.